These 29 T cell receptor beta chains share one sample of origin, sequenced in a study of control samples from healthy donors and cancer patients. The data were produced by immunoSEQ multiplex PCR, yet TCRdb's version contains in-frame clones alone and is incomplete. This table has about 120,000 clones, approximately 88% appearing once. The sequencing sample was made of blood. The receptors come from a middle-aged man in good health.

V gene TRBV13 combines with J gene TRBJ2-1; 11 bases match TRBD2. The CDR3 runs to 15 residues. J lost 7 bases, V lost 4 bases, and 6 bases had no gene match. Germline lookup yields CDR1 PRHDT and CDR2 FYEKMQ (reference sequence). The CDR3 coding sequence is TGTGCCAGCAGCTCCATAGCGGGGGGGTTTAATGAGCAGTTCTTC. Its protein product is CASSSIAGGFNEQFF.

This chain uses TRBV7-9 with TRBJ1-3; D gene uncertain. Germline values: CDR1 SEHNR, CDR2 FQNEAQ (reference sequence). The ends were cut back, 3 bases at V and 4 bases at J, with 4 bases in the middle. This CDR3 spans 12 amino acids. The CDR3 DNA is TGTGCCAGCAGCTTTGAGGGAAACACCATATATTTT. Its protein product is CASSFEGNTIYF.

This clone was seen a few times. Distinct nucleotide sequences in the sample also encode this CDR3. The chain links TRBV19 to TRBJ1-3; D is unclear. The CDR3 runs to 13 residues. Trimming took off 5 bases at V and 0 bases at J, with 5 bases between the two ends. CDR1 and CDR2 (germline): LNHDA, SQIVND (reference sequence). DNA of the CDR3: TGTGCCAGTAGTGAGGGCTCTGGAAACACCATATATTTT. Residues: CASSEGSGNTIYF.

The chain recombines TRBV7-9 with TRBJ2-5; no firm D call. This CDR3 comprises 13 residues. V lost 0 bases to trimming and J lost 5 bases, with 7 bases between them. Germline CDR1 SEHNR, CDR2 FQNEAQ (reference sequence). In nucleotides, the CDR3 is TGTGCCAGCAGCTTAGCAGTATGGGAGACCCAGTACTTC. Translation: CASSLAVWETQYF.

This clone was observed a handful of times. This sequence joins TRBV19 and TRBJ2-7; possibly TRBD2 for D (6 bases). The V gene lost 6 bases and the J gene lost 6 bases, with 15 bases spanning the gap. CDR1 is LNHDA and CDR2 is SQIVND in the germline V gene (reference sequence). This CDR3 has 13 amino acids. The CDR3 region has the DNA TGTGCCAGTAGCGGCGCACGGGGAGGCGAGCAGTACTTC. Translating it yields CASSGARGGEQYF.

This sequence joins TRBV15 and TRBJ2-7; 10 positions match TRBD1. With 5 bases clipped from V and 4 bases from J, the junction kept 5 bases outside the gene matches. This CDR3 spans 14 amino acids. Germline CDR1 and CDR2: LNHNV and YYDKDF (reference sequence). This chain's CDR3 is CATSARQGAYEQYF. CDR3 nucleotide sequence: TGTGCCACCAGCGCAAGACAGGGGGCTTACGAGCAGTACTTC.

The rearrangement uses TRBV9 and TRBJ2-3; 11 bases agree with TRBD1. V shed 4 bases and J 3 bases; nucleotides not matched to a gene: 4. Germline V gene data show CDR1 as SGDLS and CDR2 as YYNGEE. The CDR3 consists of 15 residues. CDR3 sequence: CASSFGQGATDTQYF. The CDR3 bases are TGTGCCAGCAGCTTTGGACAGGGGGCTACAGATACGCAGTATTTT.

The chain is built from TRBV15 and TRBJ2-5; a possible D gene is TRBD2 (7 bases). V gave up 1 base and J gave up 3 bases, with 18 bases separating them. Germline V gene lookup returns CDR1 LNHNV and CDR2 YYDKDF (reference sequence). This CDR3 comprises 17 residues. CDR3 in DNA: TGTGCCACCAGCAGAGTTGCGGGGGAAGGGGGGAAAGAGACCCAGTACTTC. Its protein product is CATSRVAGEGGKETQYF. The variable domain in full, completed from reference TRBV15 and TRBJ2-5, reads DAMVIQNPRYQVTQFGKPVTLSCSQTLNHNVMYWYQQKSSQAPKLLFHYYDKDFNNEADTPDNFQSRRPNTSFCFLDIRSPGLGDTAMYLCATSRVAGEGGKETQYFGPGTRLLVL.

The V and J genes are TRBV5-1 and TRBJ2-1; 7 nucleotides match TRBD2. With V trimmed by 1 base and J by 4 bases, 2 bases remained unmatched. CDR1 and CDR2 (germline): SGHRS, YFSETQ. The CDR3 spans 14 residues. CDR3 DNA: TGCGCCAGCAGCTTGACGGGGGGTTACAATGAGCAGTTCTTC. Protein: CASSLTGGYNEQFF.

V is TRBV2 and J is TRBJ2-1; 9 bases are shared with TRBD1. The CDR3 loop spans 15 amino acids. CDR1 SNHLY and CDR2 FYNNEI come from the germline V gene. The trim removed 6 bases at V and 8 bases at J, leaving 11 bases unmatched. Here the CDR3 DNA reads TGTGCCAGCAGCTTTGAACAGGGGGCTAGCTATGAGCAGTTCTTC. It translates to CASSFEQGASYEQFF.

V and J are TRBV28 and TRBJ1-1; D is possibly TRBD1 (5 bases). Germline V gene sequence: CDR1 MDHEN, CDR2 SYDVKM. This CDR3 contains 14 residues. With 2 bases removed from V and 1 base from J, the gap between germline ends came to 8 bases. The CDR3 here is CASSLEDTNTEAFF. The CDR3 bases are TGTGCCAGCAGTTTAGAGGACACGAACACTGAAGCTTTCTTT.

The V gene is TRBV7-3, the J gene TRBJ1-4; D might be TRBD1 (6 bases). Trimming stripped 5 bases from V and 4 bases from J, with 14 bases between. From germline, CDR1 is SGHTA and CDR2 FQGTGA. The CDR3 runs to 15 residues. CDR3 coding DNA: TGTGCCAGCAGCCGTACAGGGTCTGGTAATGAAAAACTGTTTTTT. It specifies CASSRTGSGNEKLFF.

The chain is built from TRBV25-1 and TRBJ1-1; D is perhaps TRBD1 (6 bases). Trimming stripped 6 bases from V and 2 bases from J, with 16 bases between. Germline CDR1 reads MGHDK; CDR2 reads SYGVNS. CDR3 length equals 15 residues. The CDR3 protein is CASSPPRDINTEAFF. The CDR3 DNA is TGTGCCAGCAGCCCTCCGCGGGACATTAACACTGAAGCTTTCTTT.

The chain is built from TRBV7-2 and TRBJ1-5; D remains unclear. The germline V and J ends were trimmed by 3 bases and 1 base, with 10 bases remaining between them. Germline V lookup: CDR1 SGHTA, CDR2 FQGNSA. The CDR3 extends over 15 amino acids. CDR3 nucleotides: TGTGCCAGCAGCTTTAGTGGACCGAGCAATCAGCCCCAGCATTTT. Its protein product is CASSFSGPSNQPQHF. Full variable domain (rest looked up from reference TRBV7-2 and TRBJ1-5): GAGVSQSPSNKVTEKGKDVELRCDPISGHTALYWYRQSLGQGLEFLIYFQGNSAPDKSGLPSDRFSAERTGGSVSTLTIQRTQQEDSAVYLCASSFSGPSNQPQHFGDGTRLSIL.

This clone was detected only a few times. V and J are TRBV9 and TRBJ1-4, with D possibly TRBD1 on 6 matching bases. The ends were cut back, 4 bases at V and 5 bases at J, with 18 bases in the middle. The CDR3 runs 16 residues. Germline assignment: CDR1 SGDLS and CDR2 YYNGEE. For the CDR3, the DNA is TGTGCCAGCAGCTCCCGACAGGACAGCCTCAATGAAAAACTGTTTTTT. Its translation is CASSSRQDSLNEKLFF.

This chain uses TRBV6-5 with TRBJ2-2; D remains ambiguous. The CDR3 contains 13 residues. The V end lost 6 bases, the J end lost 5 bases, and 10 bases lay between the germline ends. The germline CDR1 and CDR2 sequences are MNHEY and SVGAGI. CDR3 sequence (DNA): TGTGCCAGCAGCCCCAGACCGACCGGGGAGCTGTTTTTT. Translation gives CASSPRPTGELFF.

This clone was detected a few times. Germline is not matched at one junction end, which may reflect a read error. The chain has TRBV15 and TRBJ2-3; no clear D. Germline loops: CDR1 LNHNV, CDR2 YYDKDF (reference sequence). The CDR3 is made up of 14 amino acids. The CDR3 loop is CATRLLSSTDTQYF. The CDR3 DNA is TGTGCCACCAGGCTTCTTAGTAGCACGGATACGCAGTATTTT.

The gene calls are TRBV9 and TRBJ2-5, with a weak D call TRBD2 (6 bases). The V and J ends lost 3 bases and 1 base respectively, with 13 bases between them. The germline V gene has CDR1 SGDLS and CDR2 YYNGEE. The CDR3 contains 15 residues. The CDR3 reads CASSGQEGLQETQYF. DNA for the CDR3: TGTGCCAGCAGCGGCCAGGAGGGCCTCCAAGAGACCCAGTACTTC.

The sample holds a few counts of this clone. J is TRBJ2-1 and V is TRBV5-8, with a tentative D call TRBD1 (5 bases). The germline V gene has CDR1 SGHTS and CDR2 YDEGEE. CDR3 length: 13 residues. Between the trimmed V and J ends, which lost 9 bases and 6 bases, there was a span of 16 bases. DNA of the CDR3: TGTGCCATCCAGCAGGGCAGACTCAATGAGCAGTTCTTC. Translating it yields CAIQQGRLNEQFF.

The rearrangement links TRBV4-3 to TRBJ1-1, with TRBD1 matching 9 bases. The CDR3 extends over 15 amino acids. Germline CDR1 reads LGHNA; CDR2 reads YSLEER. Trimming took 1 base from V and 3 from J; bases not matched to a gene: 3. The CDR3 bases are TGCGCCAGCAGCCAAGCAAGGACAGGGGACACTGAAGCTTTCTTT. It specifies CASSQARTGDTEAFF.

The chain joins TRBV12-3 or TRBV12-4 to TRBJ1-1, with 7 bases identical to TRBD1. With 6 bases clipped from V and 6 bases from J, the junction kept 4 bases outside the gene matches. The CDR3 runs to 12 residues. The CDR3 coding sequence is TGTGCCAGCAGCGGACAGGTCTCTGAAGCTTTCTTT. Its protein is CASSGQVSEAFF.

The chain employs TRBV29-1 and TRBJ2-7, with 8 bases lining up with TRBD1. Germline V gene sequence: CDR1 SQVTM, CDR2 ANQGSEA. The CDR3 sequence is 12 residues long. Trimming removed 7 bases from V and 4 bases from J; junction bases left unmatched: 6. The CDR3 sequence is CSARTGRYEQYF. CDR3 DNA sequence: TGCAGCGCCAGGACAGGGAGGTACGAGCAGTACTTC.

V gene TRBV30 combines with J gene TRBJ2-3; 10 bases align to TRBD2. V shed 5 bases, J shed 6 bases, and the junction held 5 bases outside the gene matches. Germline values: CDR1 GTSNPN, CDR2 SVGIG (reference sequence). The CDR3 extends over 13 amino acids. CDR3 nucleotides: TGTGCCTGGGGACTAGCGGTGGAGGATACGCAGTATTTT. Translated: CAWGLAVEDTQYF.

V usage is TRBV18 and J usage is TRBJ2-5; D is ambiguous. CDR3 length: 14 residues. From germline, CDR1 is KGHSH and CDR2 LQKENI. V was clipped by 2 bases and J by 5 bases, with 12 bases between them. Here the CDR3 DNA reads TGTGCCAGCTCACCAAACCTAGGGTGGGAGACCCAGTACTTC. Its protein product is CASSPNLGWETQYF.

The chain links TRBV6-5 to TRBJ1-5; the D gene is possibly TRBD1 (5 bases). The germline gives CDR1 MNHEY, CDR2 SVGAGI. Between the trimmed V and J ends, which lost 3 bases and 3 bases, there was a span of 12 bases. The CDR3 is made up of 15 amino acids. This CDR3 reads CASSYEAGPNQPQHF. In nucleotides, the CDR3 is TGTGCCAGCAGTTATGAGGCAGGGCCCAATCAGCCCCAGCATTTT.

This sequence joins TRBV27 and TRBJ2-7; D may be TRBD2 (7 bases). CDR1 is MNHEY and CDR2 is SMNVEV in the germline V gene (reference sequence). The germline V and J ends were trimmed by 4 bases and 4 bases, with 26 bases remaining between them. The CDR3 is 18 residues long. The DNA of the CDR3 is TGTGCCAGCAGTTCGGGGGAGTTTGTAACGGGGGGCATTTACGAGCAGTACTTC. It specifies CASSSGEFVTGGIYEQYF.

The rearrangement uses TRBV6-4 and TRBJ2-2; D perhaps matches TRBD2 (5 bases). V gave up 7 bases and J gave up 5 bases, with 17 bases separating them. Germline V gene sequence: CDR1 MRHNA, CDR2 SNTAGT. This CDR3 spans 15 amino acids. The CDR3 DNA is TGTGCCAGCATAGGACTGCGCCCATATACCGGGGAGCTGTTTTTT. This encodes CASIGLRPYTGELFF.

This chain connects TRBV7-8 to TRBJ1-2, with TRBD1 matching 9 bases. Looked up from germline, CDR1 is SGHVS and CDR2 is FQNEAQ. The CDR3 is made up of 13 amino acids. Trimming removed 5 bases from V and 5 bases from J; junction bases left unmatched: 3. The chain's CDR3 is CASSVGQGYGYTF. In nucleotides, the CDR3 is TGTGCCAGCAGCGTAGGACAGGGGTATGGCTACACCTTC.

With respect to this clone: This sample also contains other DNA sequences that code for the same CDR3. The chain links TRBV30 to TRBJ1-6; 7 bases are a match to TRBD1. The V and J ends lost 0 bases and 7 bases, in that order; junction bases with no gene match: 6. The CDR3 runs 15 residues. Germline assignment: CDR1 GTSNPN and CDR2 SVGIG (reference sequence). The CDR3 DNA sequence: TGTGCCTGGAGTGTACTTACAGGGGTAAATTCACCCCTCCACTTT. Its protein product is CAWSVLTGVNSPLHF.